This T cell receptor beta chain was identified in a study of lymphopenia after photon versus proton radiotherapy. The data were produced by immunoSEQ multiplex PCR, yet TCRdb's version contains in-frame clones alone and is incomplete. The sample consists of approximately 30,000 clones, around 80% of them appearing once. Germline CDR1 reads SGHRS; CDR2 reads YFSETQ. This CDR3 is built from 14 residues. V shed 0 bases and J shed 2 bases, with 7 bases lying between them. The TCR originated in a man in his fifties with gastric cancer. The chain uses TRBV5-1 and TRBJ2-3, with D perhaps TRBD2 (5 bases). The sample consisted of peripheral blood, taken from a patient treated with photon-based radiotherapy. The CDR3 nucleotides are TGCGCCAGCAGCTTGGGAGGGTACACAGATACGCAGTATTTT. This encodes CASSLGGYTDTQYF.